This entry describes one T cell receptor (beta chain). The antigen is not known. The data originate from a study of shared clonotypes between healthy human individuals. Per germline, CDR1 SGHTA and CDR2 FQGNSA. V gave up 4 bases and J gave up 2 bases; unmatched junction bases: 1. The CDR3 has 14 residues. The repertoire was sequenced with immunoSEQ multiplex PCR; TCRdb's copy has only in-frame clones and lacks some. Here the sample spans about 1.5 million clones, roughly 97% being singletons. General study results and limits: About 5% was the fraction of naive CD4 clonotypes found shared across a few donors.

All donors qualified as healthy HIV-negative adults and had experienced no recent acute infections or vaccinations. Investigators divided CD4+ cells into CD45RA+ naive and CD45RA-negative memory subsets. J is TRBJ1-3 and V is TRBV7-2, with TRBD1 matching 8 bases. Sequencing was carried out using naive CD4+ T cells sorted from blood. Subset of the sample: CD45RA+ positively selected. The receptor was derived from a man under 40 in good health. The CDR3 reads CASSSTGAGNTIYF. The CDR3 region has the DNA TGTGCCAGCAGCTCGACAGGGGCTGGAAACACCATATATTTT.